This TCR beta chain derives from a study of blood T cell repertoires in COVID-19. Across the study: Samples representing acute and convalescent COVID-19 were sourced from the United States, Italy and Spain. Sample material is recorded as cDNA or gDNA derived from T cells, B-cell-depleted T cells, or PBMCs.

The CDR3 spans 17 residues. Germline assignment: CDR1 MGHRA and CDR2 YSYEKL. V lost 2 bases and J 1 base, leaving 16 bases between the germline ends. Per the original methods: Nucleated cell counts were estimated from reference gene primer amplification. The table came from immunoSEQ multiplex PCR; TCRdb's copy has only in-frame clones and leaves some out. The DNA was the basis for D and trimming; V, J and clone size are from that table. In the table there are tens of thousands of clones, roughly 88% of which are singletons. The sample taken for sequencing was peripheral blood. V gene TRBV4-1 combines with J gene TRBJ2-3; D may be TRBD1 (6 bases). This TCR came from an elderly woman with acute or convalescent COVID-19. The CDR3 loop reads CASSQYTRDIRTDTQYF. The CDR3 DNA is TGCGCCAGCAGCCAATATACAAGGGACATTCGCACAGATACGCAGTATTTT.